What follows is one T cell receptor beta chain and its context. The sample originates from a study of blood T cell repertoires in COVID-19. CDR3 length equals 18 residues. In germline, CDR1 is ENHRY, CDR2 SYGVKD. Trimming took 0 bases from V and 5 from J; bases not matched to a gene: 8. Profiling relied on immunoSEQ multiplex PCR, and the TCRdb table lists in-frame clones only, not all of them. The sample shows hundreds of thousands of clones, 70% to 90% of them seen only once. Study members were between 18 and 89 years old and lived in fewer than 30 US regions. Donors in Cohort 3 counted as recovered after two negative PCRs, clearance, or symptom resolution.

This rearrangement joins TRBV10-3 to TRBJ2-5; 14 nucleotides match TRBD2. Sequenced input: PBMCs or T cells enriched from blood (not recorded which). The sequence derives from a woman aged 40 to 55 who had recovered from COVID-19. For the CDR3, the DNA is TGTGCCATCAGTGAGTCGTCGGGACTAGCGGGAGCTGGGGAGACCCAGTACTTC. Protein sequence: CAISESSGLAGAGETQYF.